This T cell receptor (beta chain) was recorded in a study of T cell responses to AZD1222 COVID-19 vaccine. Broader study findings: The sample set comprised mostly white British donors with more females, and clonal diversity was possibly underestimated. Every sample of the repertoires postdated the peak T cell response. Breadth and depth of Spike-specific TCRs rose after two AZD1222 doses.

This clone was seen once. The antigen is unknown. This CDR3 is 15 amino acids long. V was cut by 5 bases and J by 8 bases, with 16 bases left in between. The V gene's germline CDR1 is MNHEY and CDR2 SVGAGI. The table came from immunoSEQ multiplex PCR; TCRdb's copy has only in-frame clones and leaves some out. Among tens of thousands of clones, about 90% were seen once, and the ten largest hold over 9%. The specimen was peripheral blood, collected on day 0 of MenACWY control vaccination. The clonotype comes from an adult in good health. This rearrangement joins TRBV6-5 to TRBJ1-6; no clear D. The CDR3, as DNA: TGTGCCAGCAGTATTACCCAGTACCCAGATTCACCCCTCCACTTT. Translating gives CASSITQYPDSPLHF.